This T cell receptor (beta chain) was obtained from a study of blood T cell repertoires in COVID-19. Study background: Samples came from the United States, Italy and Spain, spanning acute and convalescent COVID-19.

V was trimmed by 2 bases and J by 1 base, leaving 5 bases between them. The CDR3 is 13 amino acids. Per the germline V gene, CDR1 is SGHNT and CDR2 is YENEEA. Data came from immunoSEQ multiplex PCR; TCRdb stores just in-frame clones and leaves some out. Of some 670,000 clones in the sample, around 90% were seen once. The receptor was isolated from a woman aged 18-30 years with acute or convalescent COVID-19. V usage is TRBV11-3 and J usage is TRBJ2-5; D might be TRBD1 (5 bases). Specimen: peripheral blood. CDR3 residues: CASSLRGQETQYF. In DNA form, the CDR3 reads TGTGCCAGCAGCTTAAGGGGCCAAGAGACCCAGTACTTC.